This TCR beta chain was sequenced during a study of untreated major depressive disorder. Whole-study results and caveats: TRBV05-01 (Vbeta 5.1) usage was higher in CD4+ T cells of depressed patients than controls.

About this clone itself: Antigen: not known.

This CDR3 contains 17 residues. Germline V gene lookup returns CDR1 MGHRA and CDR2 YSYEKL. The V and J ends lost 2 bases and 3 bases, in that order; junction bases with no gene match: 5. Assay used: immunoSEQ multiplex PCR; TCRdb lists only in-frame clones, some missing. The sample holds some 25,000 clones; around 90% are singletons and the top ten take roughly 0.7%. The V gene is TRBV4-1, the J gene TRBJ2-2, with 11 positions matching TRBD1. This TCR was sampled from a young woman with major depressive disorder. The sample was CD4+ T cells from PBMCs. The CDR3 protein is CASSQPDRGPDTGELFF. The CDR3 DNA is TGCGCCAGCAGCCAACCGGACAGGGGGCCGGACACCGGGGAGCTGTTTTTT.